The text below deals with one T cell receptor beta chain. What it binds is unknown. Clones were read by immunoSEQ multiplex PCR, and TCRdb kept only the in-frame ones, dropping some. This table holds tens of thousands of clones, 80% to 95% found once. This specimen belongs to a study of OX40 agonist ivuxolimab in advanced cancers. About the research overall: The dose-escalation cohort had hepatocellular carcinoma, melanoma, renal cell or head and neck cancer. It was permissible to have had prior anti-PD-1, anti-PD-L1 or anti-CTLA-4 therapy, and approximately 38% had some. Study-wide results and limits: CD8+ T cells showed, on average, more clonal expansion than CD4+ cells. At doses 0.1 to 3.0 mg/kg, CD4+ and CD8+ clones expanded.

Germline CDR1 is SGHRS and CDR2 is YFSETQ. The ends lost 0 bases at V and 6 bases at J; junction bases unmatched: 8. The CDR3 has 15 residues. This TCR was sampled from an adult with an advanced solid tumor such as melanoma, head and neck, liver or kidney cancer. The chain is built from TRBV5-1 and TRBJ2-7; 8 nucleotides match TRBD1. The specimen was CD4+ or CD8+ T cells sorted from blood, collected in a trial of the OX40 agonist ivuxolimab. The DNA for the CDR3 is TGCGCCAGCAGCTTGGCCGGACAGGGAAGTGGCGAGCAGTACTTC. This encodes CASSLAGQGSGEQYF.